A selection of T cell receptor beta chains follows, all from one sample in a study of regulatory T cells in long-lasting Graves disease. TCRdb re-analysed the multiplex PCR reads in MiXCR, keeping a single row per CDR3 protein. The profile covers approximately 470,000 distinct CDR3 sequences, with 15% to 20% appearing a single time and approximately 12% taken by the ten largest. These sequences were also reported in another study, on T cells in Graves' hyperthyroidism and ophthalmopathy.

The input for sequencing was peripheral blood mononuclear cells (PBMCs), taken at new diagnosis, from a patient treated with antithyroid drugs. These receptors came from a middle-aged man with Graves disease. Each CDR3 is given with its conserved first and last residue. Fields, in order: D gene, clone size, V gene, J gene, CDR3 protein, CDR3 DNA. D genes are given only for firm matches. Clone size is given for some rows only: seen once, a few or many times, or a class if the clone is expanded.

D: TRBD1
size: many
V: TRBV6-1
J: TRBJ2-3
CDR3: CASGFLDRGRADTQYF
DNA: TGTGCCAGCGGATTCTTGGACAGGGGGCGCGCAGATACGCAGTATTTT

D: .
size: few
V: TRBV29-1
J: TRBJ2-3
CDR3: CSVAPGLAQYF
DNA: TGCAGCGTCGCACCGGGACTGGCGCAGTATTTT

D: .
size: .
V: TRBV20-1
J: TRBJ1-5
CDR3: CSATSGDPNQPQHF
DNA: TGCAGTGCTACCTCAGGGGACCCCAACCAGCCCCAGCATTTT

D: .
size: .
V: TRBV27
J: TRBJ2-1
CDR3: CASSRGVDYNEQFF
DNA: TGTGCCAGCAGCCGTGGGGTAGACTACAATGAGCAGTTCTTC

D: .
size: many
V: TRBV12-3/TRBV12-4
J: TRBJ1-4
CDR3: CASSLSVGGPREKLFF
DNA: TGTGCCAGCAGTCTTTCGGTTGGGGGGCCAAGAGAAAAACTGTTTTTT

D: TRBD2
size: many
V: TRBV12-3/TRBV12-4
J: TRBJ2-7
CDR3: CASSLVLADYEQYF
DNA: TGTGCCAGCAGTTTGGTACTAGCGGATTACGAGCAGTACTTC

D: .
size: .
V: TRBV10-3
J: TRBJ2-7
CDR3: CAISVEGVGEQYF
DNA: TGTGCCATCAGTGTCGAGGGAGTGGGGGAGCAGTACTTC

D: .
size: many
V: TRBV6-1
J: TRBJ2-7
CDR3: CASSEEGHHEQYF
DNA: TGTGCCAGCAGTGAAGAAGGACACCACGAGCAGTACTTC

D: .
size: few
V: TRBV11-2
J: TRBJ2-7
CDR3: CASSQGPRTYEQYF
DNA: TGTGCCAGCAGCCAGGGACCCCGCACCTACGAGCAGTACTTC

D: .
size: .
V: TRBV7-2
J: TRBJ2-2
CDR3: CASSLVKVGRFRGAGELFF
DNA: TGTGCCAGCAGCTTAGTTAAAGTGGGCCGCTTCAGGGGTGCCGGGGAGCTGTTTTTT

D: TRBD2
size: .
V: TRBV27
J: TRBJ2-2
CDR3: CASSFPPAGLNANTGELFF
DNA: TGTGCCAGCAGTTTCCCCCCAGCGGGGCTAAACGCGAACACCGGGGAGCTGTTTTTT

D: .
size: many
V: TRBV7-8
J: TRBJ2-5
CDR3: CASSFPRETQYF
DNA: TGTGCCAGCAGCTTTCCGAGGGAGACCCAGTACTTC

D: TRBD2
size: .
V: TRBV25-1
J: TRBJ2-2
CDR3: CASSGTSGSDITGELFF
DNA: TGTGCCAGCAGTGGGACTAGCGGGAGTGATATCACCGGGGAGCTGTTTTTT

D: .
size: few
V: TRBV6-5
J: TRBJ2-5
CDR3: CASSYGSSSPTQYF
DNA: TGTGCCAGCAGTTACGGCAGTTCCTCCCCGACCCAGTACTTC

D: TRBD2
size: few
V: TRBV2
J: TRBJ2-2
CDR3: CASSAIRASGTGELFF
DNA: TGTGCCAGCAGTGCCATTAGGGCTAGCGGCACCGGGGAGCTGTTTTTT

D: TRBD2
size: few
V: TRBV7-3
J: TRBJ2-1
CDR3: CASSPESALTSPSNEQFF
DNA: TGTGCCAGCAGCCCCGAGTCCGCCTTGACTAGCCCCAGCAATGAGCAGTTCTTC

D: .
size: .
V: TRBV7-9
J: TRBJ1-2
CDR3: CASSLRPGLSGYTF
DNA: TGTGCCAGCAGCTTACGGCCGGGGCTATCTGGCTACACCTTC

D: .
size: many
V: TRBV5-1
J: TRBJ2-1
CDR3: CASSLVVSHYNEQFF
DNA: TGCGCCAGCAGCTTGGTGGTGTCTCATTACAATGAGCAGTTCTTC

D: TRBD1
size: many
V: TRBV28
J: TRBJ1-4
CDR3: CASRPPRGFNEKLFF
DNA: TGTGCCAGCAGGCCGCCCAGGGGGTTTAATGAAAAACTGTTTTTT

D: TRBD1
size: many
V: TRBV11-2
J: TRBJ2-2
CDR3: CASSLRTGETGELFF
DNA: TGTGCCAGCAGCTTAAGGACAGGCGAAACCGGGGAGCTGTTTTTT

D: .
size: many
V: TRBV20-1
J: TRBJ2-7
CDR3: CSARDPWAGRSYEQYF
DNA: TGCAGTGCTAGAGATCCCTGGGCAGGGCGCTCCTACGAGCAGTACTTC

D: .
size: .
V: TRBV20-1
J: TRBJ1-5
CDR3: CSARIRDSNQPQHF
DNA: TGCAGTGCTAGAATCCGGGACAGCAATCAGCCCCAGCATTTT

D: .
size: many
V: TRBV30
J: TRBJ1-5
CDR3: CAWSPRDIGPQHF
DNA: TGTGCCTGGAGTCCCAGGGACATTGGGCCCCAGCATTTT

D: .
size: few
V: TRBV2
J: TRBJ1-5
CDR3: CASTERISNQPQHF
DNA: TGTGCCAGCACCGAGCGGATTAGCAATCAGCCCCAGCATTTT

D: TRBD2
size: many
V: TRBV20-1
J: TRBJ2-3
CDR3: CSAQGLAGSTDTQYF
DNA: TGCAGTGCCCAGGGACTAGCGGGTTCCACAGATACGCAGTATTTT

D: .
size: many
V: TRBV20-1
J: TRBJ2-7
CDR3: CSASWLTSSYEQYF
DNA: TGCAGTGCTAGCTGGCTTACGAGCTCCTACGAGCAGTACTTC

D: .
size: few
V: TRBV5-1
J: TRBJ1-6
CDR3: CASSPRTADRTLHF
DNA: TGCGCCAGCAGCCCCCGGACGGCTGATAGAACCCTCCACTTT

D: .
size: .
V: TRBV7-9
J: TRBJ1-1
CDR3: CASSLGAGATEAFF
DNA: TGTGCCAGCAGCTTAGGAGCAGGAGCCACTGAAGCTTTCTTT

D: .
size: many
V: TRBV30
J: TRBJ2-1
CDR3: CASNPGTLDEQFF
DNA: TGTGCCAGTAATCCCGGGACCTTAGATGAGCAGTTCTTC

D: .
size: few
V: TRBV10-2
J: TRBJ1-1
CDR3: CASSESTGYYTEAFF
DNA: TGCGCCAGCAGTGAGTCAACAGGTTACTACACTGAAGCTTTCTTT

D: .
size: many
V: TRBV20-1
J: TRBJ2-4
CDR3: CSARLDSVAKNIQYF
DNA: TGCAGTGCTAGATTGGACAGTGTAGCCAAAAACATTCAGTACTTC

D: TRBD2
size: few
V: TRBV20-1
J: TRBJ2-1
CDR3: CSATRLAGNYNEQFF
DNA: TGCAGTGCTACAAGACTAGCGGGAAATTACAATGAGCAGTTCTTC

D: TRBD1
size: many
V: TRBV28
J: TRBJ2-3
CDR3: CASSNRGTQEYTQYF
DNA: TGTGCCAGCAGTAACAGGGGGACTCAAGAATATACGCAGTATTTT

D: .
size: few
V: TRBV12-3/TRBV12-4
J: TRBJ2-1
CDR3: CASRTRGLGDEQFF
DNA: TGTGCCAGCAGGACTAGAGGCTTGGGAGATGAGCAGTTCTTC

D: TRBD2
size: many
V: TRBV11-2
J: TRBJ2-5
CDR3: CASSSRLAGAETQYF
DNA: TGTGCCAGCAGCTCTCGACTAGCGGGAGCAGAGACCCAGTACTTC